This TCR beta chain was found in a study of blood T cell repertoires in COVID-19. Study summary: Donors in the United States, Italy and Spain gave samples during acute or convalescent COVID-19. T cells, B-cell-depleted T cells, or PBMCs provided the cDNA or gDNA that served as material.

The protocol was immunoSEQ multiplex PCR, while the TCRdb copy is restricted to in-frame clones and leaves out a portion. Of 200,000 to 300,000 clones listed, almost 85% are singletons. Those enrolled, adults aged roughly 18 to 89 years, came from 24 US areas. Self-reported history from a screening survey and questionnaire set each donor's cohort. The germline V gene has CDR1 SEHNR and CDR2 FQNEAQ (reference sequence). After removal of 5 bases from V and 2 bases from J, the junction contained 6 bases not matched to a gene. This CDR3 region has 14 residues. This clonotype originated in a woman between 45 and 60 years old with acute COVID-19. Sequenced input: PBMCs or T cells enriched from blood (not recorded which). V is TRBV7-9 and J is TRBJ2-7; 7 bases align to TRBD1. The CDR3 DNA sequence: TGTGCCAGCAGCACATTCAGGGGGACCTACGAGCAGTACTTC. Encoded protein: CASSTFRGTYEQYF.